The rows below give T cell receptor beta chains drawn from one sample of a study of T cell responses to AZD1222 COVID-19 vaccine. Profiled with immunoSEQ multiplex PCR; TCRdb holds only in-frame clones, not every one. The table lists 150,000 or so clones, around 88% of them singletons. The starting material was peripheral blood, obtained on day 0 of MenACWY control vaccination. The receptor source for this set is an adult in good health. Both conserved end residues are part of each CDR3. The D gene is left open where the match is weak. A row's size may be missing; if present it is once, few, many or a size class.

V gene,J gene,clone size,D gene,CDR3 protein,CDR3 DNA
TRBV5-4,TRBJ2-5,NA,TRBD1,CASSRTGVQETQYF,TGTGCCAGCAGCCGCACAGGGGTCCAAGAGACCCAGTACTTC
TRBV18,TRBJ2-5,NA,TRBD1,CASSPPGTGVGETQYF,TGTGCCAGCTCACCACCCGGGACAGGGGTCGGGGAGACCCAGTACTTC
TRBV6-1,TRBJ2-7,NA,TRBD1,CASSEGFGQGDREQYF,TGTGCCAGCAGTGAAGGGTTCGGACAGGGGGATCGGGAGCAGTACTTC
TRBV4-2,TRBJ1-4,NA,TRBD1,CASSRWGAGQGNEKLFF,TGTGCCAGCAGCCGTTGGGGTGCGGGACAGGGAAATGAAAAACTGTTTTTT
TRBV9,TRBJ2-3,NA,NA,CASSYGATNTDTQYF,TGTGCCAGCAGTTACGGGGCAACCAACACAGATACGCAGTATTTT
TRBV10-3,TRBJ1-6,NA,NA,CAISESTDRNSPLHF,TGTGCCATCAGTGAGTCGACGGACAGAAATTCACCCCTCCACTTT
TRBV11-2,TRBJ2-5,NA,NA,CASSLGTETQYF,TGTGCCAGCAGCCTTGGGACAGAGACCCAGTACTTC
TRBV30,TRBJ1-1,NA,TRBD1,CAWRVRGGNTEAFF,TGTGCCTGGAGGGTCAGGGGGGGGAACACTGAAGCTTTCTTT
TRBV5-5,TRBJ1-5,NA,NA,CASSWGGGNQPQHF,TGTGCCAGCAGCTGGGGAGGGGGGAATCAGCCCCAGCATTTT
TRBV19,TRBJ1-5,NA,NA,CASSFQGRNQPQHF,TGTGCCAGTAGTTTCCAGGGGCGGAATCAGCCCCAGCATTTT
TRBV7-9,TRBJ1-2,NA,NA,CASSPDGLTGYTF,TGTGCCAGCAGCCCAGACGGACTGACGGGCTACACCTTC
TRBV19,TRBJ2-3,NA,NA,CASSPTFTDTQYF,TGTGCCAGTAGTCCTACCTTCACAGATACGCAGTATTTT
TRBV11-2,TRBJ1-2,NA,NA,CASSLGAGYGYTF,TGTGCCAGCAGCTTAGGGGCAGGATATGGCTACACCTTC
TRBV27,TRBJ2-1,NA,NA,CASSSLQYNEQFF,TGTGCCAGCAGTTCGTTACAGTACAATGAGCAGTTCTTC
TRBV28,TRBJ2-1,NA,TRBD2,CASSVTSGSPYEQFF,TGTGCCAGCAGTGTGACTAGCGGGAGTCCGTATGAGCAGTTCTTC
TRBV3-1/TRBV3-2,TRBJ1-6,NA,NA,CASSQESRSPLHF,TGTGCCAGCAGCCAAGAGTCGCGTTCACCCCTCCACTTT
TRBV18,TRBJ1-1,NA,NA,CASSRQDMNTEAFF,TGTGCCAGCTCGCGACAGGACATGAACACTGAAGCTTTCTTT
TRBV24-1,TRBJ2-2,NA,TRBD2,CATSDEGLVNTGELFF,TGTGCCACCAGTGACGAAGGACTAGTCAACACCGGGGAGCTGTTTTTT
TRBV7-2,TRBJ2-2,NA,NA,CASSQSTANTGELFF,TGTGCCAGCAGCCAGTCGACAGCGAACACCGGGGAGCTGTTTTTT
TRBV19,TRBJ2-2,few,TRBD2,CASSIFMAGANTGELFF,TGTGCCAGTAGTATTTTTATGGCGGGGGCGAACACCGGGGAGCTGTTTTTT
TRBV7-2,TRBJ2-5,once,TRBD2,CASSDLSGSWQETQYF,TGTGCCAGCAGCGACCTGAGCGGGAGTTGGCAAGAGACCCAGTACTTC
TRBV7-3,TRBJ2-1,NA,NA,CASSSPGSHEQFF,TGTGCCAGCAGCTCCCCCGGGTCCCATGAGCAGTTCTTC
TRBV9,TRBJ2-5,NA,NA,CASSVVDGETQYF,TGTGCCAGCAGCGTAGTTGATGGAGAGACCCAGTACTTC
TRBV6-6,TRBJ2-1,NA,TRBD2,CASSPWTSGGIYNEQFF,TGTGCCAGCAGTCCATGGACTAGCGGGGGGATCTACAATGAGCAGTTCTTC
TRBV24-1,TRBJ2-3,NA,TRBD2,CAISPGGSTDTQYF,TGTGCCATTTCCCCCGGGGGGAGCACAGATACGCAGTATTTT
TRBV7-2,TRBJ1-1,NA,NA,CASSLGPRAMRTEAFF,TGTGCCAGCAGCTTAGGCCCCAGAGCCATGAGGACTGAAGCTTTCTTT
TRBV3-1/TRBV3-2,TRBJ1-1,NA,TRBD1,CASSQGTGLEAFF,TGTGCCAGCAGCCAGGGGACAGGGCTTGAAGCTTTCTTT
TRBV2,TRBJ1-2,NA,NA,CASSEMGNYGYTF,TGTGCCAGCAGTGAGATGGGGAACTATGGCTACACCTTC
TRBV15,TRBJ2-1,NA,TRBD2,CATSSLAGGTTSYNEQFF,TGTGCCACCAGCTCTCTAGCGGGGGGCACCACCTCCTACAATGAGCAGTTCTTC
TRBV5-5,TRBJ2-5,NA,NA,CASSTLLQGQGTQYF,TGTGCCAGCAGCACTCTTTTACAGGGCCAGGGGACCCAGTACTTC
TRBV5-4,TRBJ2-5,NA,TRBD2,CAVSLRGGQETQYF,TGTGCCGTATCTTTACGGGGGGGCCAAGAGACCCAGTACTTC
TRBV7-8,TRBJ2-5,NA,TRBD2,CASSVGVSGSQETQYF,TGTGCCAGCAGCGTGGGTGTTAGCGGGAGTCAAGAGACCCAGTACTTC
TRBV11-3,TRBJ1-2,NA,TRBD1,CASSRTNRDRGGYTF,TGTGCCAGCAGCCGGACGAACCGGGACAGGGGAGGCTACACCTTC
TRBV6-5,TRBJ1-4,NA,TRBD1,CASSYGTGNEKLFF,TGTGCCAGCAGTTACGGGACAGGGAATGAAAAACTGTTTTTT
TRBV6-1,TRBJ2-3,NA,TRBD2,CASSVSVGLAFVGTQYF,TGTGCCAGCAGTGTTAGCGTGGGACTAGCGTTCGTAGGTACGCAGTATTTT
TRBV12-3/TRBV12-4,TRBJ1-2,NA,NA,CASSLGNGYTF,TGTGCCAGCAGTTTGGGGAACGGCTACACCTTC
TRBV6-2/TRBV6-3,TRBJ2-7,NA,TRBD1,CASSYENKAGGRSYEQYF,TGTGCCAGCAGTTACGAAAATAAAGCAGGGGGCCGCTCCTACGAGCAGTACTTC
TRBV5-4,TRBJ2-5,NA,NA,CASSAFGGGGETQYF,TGTGCCAGCAGCGCCTTTGGTGGAGGGGGAGAGACCCAGTACTTC
TRBV5-1,TRBJ1-1,NA,NA,CASSLYGPGASRGTEAFF,TGCGCCAGCAGCTTGTACGGTCCAGGGGCCAGTCGGGGAACTGAAGCTTTCTTT
TRBV7-9,TRBJ1-5,NA,NA,CASSLSGGNQPQHF,TGTGCCAGCAGCTTATCGGGAGGCAATCAGCCCCAGCATTTT
TRBV29-1,TRBJ1-2,NA,NA,CSVGGYTF,TGCAGCGTAGGGGGCTACACCTTC
TRBV7-7,TRBJ2-1,few,NA,CASSQNSGAYNEQFF,TGTGCTAGCAGCCAAAATAGCGGCGCCTACAATGAGCAGTTCTTC
TRBV5-4,TRBJ2-3,NA,NA,CASSLAPDTQYF,TGTGCCAGCAGCTTGGCACCAGATACGCAGTATTTT
TRBV4-2,TRBJ1-1,few,TRBD1,CASSTTGRHTEAFF,TGTGCCAGCAGTACGACAGGGCGGCACACTGAAGCTTTCTTT
TRBV28,TRBJ1-2,NA,NA,CASRPYRRGPGYTF,TGTGCCAGCAGGCCATACCGACGGGGCCCTGGCTACACCTTC
TRBV3-1/TRBV3-2,TRBJ2-7,NA,TRBD1,CASRSWDSSSYEQYF,TGTGCCAGCAGGAGCTGGGACAGTTCCTCCTACGAGCAGTACTTC
TRBV6-6,TRBJ2-5,NA,TRBD2,CASSYGGLASETQYF,TGTGCCAGCAGTTACGGGGGACTAGCATCAGAGACCCAGTACTTC
TRBV6-5,TRBJ2-7,NA,NA,CASSYPDSYEQYF,TGTGCCAGCAGTTACCCCGATTCCTACGAGCAGTACTTC
TRBV7-9,TRBJ2-2,NA,TRBD1,CASSQGESDTGELFF,TGTGCCAGCAGCCAGGGGGAGTCGGACACCGGGGAGCTGTTTTTT
TRBV7-9,TRBJ2-7,NA,NA,CASSLGGSYSYEQYF,TGTGCCAGCAGCTTAGGAGGGTCCTACTCATACGAGCAGTACTTC
TRBV7-9,TRBJ1-2,NA,NA,CASTMTGNYGYTF,TGTGCCAGCACTATGACGGGAAACTATGGCTACACCTTC
TRBV24-1,TRBJ2-7,NA,NA,CATSDVRGDGNEQYF,TGTGCCACCAGTGATGTGCGCGGGGATGGTAACGAGCAGTACTTC
TRBV5-4,TRBJ2-1,NA,TRBD2,CASGLGGAGSYNEQFF,TGTGCCAGCGGCCTTGGGGGAGCGGGATCCTACAATGAGCAGTTCTTC
TRBV18,TRBJ2-3,NA,NA,CASSPRGGTDTQYF,TGTGCCAGCTCACCACGGGGAGGTACAGATACGCAGTATTTT
TRBV15,TRBJ2-5,NA,NA,CATSRGRETQYF,TGTGCCACCAGCAGGGGCCGAGAGACCCAGTACTTC